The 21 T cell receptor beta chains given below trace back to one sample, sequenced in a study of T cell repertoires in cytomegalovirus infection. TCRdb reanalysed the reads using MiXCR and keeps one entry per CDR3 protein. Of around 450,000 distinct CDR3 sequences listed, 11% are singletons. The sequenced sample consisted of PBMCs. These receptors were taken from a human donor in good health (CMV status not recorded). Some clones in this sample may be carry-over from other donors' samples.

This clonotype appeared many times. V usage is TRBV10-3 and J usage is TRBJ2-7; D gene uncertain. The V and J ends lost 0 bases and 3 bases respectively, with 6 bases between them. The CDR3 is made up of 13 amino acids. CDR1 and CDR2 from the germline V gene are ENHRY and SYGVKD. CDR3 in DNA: TGTGCCATCAGTGAGTCGCTGAGCTACGAGCAGTACTTC. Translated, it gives CAISESLSYEQYF.

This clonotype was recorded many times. The CDR3 loop reads CASSYGTGYYEQYF. The CDR3, as DNA: TGTGCCAGCAGTTACGGGACAGGGTACTACGAGCAGTACTTC. The chain employs TRBV7-2 and TRBJ2-7; 9 bases line up with TRBD1. CDR3 size: 14 residues. The J segment lost 3 bases and the V segment lost 6 bases, leaving 6 bases of the junction unmatched. Per germline, CDR1 SGHTA and CDR2 FQGNSA.

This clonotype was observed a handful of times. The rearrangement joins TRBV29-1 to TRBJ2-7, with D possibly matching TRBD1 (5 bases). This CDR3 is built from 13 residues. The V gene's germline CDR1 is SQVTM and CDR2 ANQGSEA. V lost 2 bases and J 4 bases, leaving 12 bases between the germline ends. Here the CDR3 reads CSVEQDKPYEQYF. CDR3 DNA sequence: TGCAGCGTTGAACAGGACAAACCTTACGAGCAGTACTTC.

The CDR3 spells CASRDRPNHSTDTQYF. CDR3 coding DNA: TGCGCCAGCAGGGACAGGCCAAACCATAGCACAGATACGCAGTATTTT. The chain combines TRBV10-2 with TRBJ2-3, with 7 bases lining up with TRBD1. The CDR3 is 16 amino acids. Germline loops: CDR1 WSHSY, CDR2 SAAADI. The junction had 9 bases not matched to a gene; V was cut back by 6 bases and J by 0 bases.

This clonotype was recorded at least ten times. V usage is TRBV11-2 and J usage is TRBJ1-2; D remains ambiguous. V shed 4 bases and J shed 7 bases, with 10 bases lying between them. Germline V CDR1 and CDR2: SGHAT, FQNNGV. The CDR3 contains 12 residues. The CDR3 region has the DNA TGTGCCAGCAGCTCTACCCGATCTGGCTACACCTTC. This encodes CASSSTRSGYTF. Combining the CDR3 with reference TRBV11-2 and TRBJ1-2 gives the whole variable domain EAGVAQSPRYKIIEKRQSVAFWCNPISGHATLYWYQQILGQGPKLLIQFQNNGVVDDSQLPKDRFSAERLKGVDSTLKIQPAKLEDSAVYLCASSSTRSGYTFGSGTRLTVV.

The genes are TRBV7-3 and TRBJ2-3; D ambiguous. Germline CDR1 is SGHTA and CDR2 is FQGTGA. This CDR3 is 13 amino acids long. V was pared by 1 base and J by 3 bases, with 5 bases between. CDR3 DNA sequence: TGTGCCAGCAGCTTAAAGACAACAGATACGCAGTATTTT. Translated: CASSLKTTDTQYF.

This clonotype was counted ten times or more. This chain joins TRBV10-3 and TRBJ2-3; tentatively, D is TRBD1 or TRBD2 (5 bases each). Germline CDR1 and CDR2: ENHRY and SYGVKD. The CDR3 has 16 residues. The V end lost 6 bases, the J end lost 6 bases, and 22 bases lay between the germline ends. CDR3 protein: CAISFDRDPSADTQYF. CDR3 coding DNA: TGTGCCATCAGCTTCGATCGGGACCCCTCGGCGGATACGCAGTATTTT.

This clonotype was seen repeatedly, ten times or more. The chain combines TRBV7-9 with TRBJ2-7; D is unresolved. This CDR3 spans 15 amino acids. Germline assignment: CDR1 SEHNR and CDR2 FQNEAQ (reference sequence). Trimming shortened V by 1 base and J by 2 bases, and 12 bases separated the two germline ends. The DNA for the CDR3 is TGTGCCAGCAGCTTAGACGGCATCATTACCTACGAGCAGTACTTC. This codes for CASSLDGIITYEQYF.

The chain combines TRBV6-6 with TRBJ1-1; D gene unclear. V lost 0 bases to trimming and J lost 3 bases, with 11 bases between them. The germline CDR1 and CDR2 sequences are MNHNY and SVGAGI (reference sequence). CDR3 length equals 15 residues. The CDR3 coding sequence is TGTGCCAGCAGTTACTCCGGGGAAGGGTACACTGAAGCTTTCTTT. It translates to CASSYSGEGYTEAFF.

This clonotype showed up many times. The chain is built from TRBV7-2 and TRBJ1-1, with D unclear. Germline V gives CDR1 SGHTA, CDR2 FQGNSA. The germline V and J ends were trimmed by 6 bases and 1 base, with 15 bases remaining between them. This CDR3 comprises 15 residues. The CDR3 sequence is CASSPSRVANTEAFF. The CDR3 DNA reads TGTGCCAGCAGTCCCTCGCGGGTGGCGAACACTGAAGCTTTCTTT.

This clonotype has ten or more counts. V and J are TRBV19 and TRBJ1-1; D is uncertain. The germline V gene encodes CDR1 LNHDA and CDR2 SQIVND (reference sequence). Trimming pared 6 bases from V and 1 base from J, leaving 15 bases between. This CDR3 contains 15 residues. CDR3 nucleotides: TGTGCCAGTAGCTTCGACTTTTCGGAGAACACTGAAGCTTTCTTT. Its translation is CASSFDFSENTEAFF. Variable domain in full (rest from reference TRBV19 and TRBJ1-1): DGGITQSPKYLFRKEGQNVTLSCEQNLNHDAMYWYRQDPGQGLRLIYYSQIVNDFQKGDIAEGYSVSREKKESFPLTVTSAQKNPTAFYLCASSFDFSENTEAFFGQGTRLTVV.

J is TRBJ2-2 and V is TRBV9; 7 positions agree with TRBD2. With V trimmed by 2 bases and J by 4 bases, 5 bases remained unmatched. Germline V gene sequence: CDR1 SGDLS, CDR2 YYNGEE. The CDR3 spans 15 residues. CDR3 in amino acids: CASSVHLAVTGELFF. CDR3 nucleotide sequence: TGTGCCAGCAGCGTTCATCTAGCGGTCACCGGGGAGCTGTTTTTT.

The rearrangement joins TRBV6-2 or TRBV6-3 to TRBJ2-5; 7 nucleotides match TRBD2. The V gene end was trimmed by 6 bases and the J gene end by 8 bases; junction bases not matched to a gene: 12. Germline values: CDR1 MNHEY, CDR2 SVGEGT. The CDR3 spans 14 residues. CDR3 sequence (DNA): TGTGCCAGCAGACCTACGGGGGGTCGTTTTACCCAGTACTTC. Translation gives CASRPTGGRFTQYF.

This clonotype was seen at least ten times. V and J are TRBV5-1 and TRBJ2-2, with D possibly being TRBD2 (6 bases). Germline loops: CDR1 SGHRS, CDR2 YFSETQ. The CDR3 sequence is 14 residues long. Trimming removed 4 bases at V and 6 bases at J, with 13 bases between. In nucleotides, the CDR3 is TGCGCCAGCAGCCATGCAGGGACTGCCGGGGAGCTGTTTTTT. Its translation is CASSHAGTAGELFF.

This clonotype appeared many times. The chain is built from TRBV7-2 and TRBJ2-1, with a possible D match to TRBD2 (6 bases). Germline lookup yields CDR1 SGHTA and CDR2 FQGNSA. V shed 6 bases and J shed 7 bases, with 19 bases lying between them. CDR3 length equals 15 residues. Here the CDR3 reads CASSRVSGGGNEQFF. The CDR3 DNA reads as TGTGCCAGCAGTCGTGTTAGCGGCGGCGGAAATGAGCAGTTCTTC.

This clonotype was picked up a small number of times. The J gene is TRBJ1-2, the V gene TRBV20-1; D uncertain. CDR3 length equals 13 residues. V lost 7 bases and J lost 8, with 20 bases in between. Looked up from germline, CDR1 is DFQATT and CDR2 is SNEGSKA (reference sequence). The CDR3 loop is CSVVGAESMGYTF. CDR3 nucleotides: TGCAGTGTCGTCGGAGCAGAGTCTATGGGCTACACCTTC.

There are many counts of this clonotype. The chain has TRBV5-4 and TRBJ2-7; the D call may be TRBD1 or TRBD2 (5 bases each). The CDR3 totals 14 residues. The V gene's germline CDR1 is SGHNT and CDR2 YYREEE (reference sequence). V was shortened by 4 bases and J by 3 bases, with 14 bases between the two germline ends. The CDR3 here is CASSPRDGDYEQYF. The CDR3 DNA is TGTGCCAGCAGCCCCCGGGACGGGGACTACGAGCAGTACTTC.

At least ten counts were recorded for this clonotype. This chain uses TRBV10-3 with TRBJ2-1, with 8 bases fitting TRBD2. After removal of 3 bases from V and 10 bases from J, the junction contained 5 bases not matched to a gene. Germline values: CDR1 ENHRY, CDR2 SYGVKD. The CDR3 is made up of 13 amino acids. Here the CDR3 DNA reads TGTGCCATCAGTGATACGGGGGGGTCCGAGCAGTTCTTC. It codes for CAISDTGGSEQFF.

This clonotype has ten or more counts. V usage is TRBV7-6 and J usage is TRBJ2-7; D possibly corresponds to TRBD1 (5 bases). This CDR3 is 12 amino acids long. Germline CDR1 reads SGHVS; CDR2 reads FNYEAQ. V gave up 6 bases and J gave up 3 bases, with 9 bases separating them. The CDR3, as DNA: TGTGCCAGCAGGGGGCAGGACTACGAGCAGTACTTC. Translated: CASRGQDYEQYF.

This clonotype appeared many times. The chain's CDR3 is CSALGQSNEKLFF. DNA for the CDR3: TGCAGCGCCCTGGGACAATCTAATGAAAAACTGTTTTTT. The chain has TRBV29-1 and TRBJ1-4, with D perhaps matching TRBD1 (6 bases). From germline, CDR1 is SQVTM and CDR2 ANQGSEA. The CDR3 is 13 amino acids. V shed 7 bases and J shed 3 bases, with 12 bases lying between them.

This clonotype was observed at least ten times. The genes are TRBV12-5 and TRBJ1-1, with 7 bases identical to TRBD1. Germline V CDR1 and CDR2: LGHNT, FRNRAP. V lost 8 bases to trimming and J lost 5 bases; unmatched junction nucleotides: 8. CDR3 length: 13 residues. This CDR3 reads CASRQGGRTEAFF. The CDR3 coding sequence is TGTGCTAGTAGACAGGGCGGAAGAACTGAAGCTTTCTTT.